Below, 3 T cell receptor beta chains from the same sample are listed, as sequenced in a study of CD8 T cells in Susac syndrome. The RNA, about 0.5 to 1 ug, was put through reverse transcription using random hexamers. TCRdb used MiXCR to reprocess the immunoSEQ multiplex PCR reads, holding one entry per CDR3 protein. The sample lists 250,000 to 300,000 distinct CDR3 sequences; approximately 89% were seen once. Sequencing was performed on CD8+ T cells from PBMCs. The receptors stem from a human donor with multiple sclerosis.

V and J are TRBV9 and TRBJ2-3; TRBD2 matches 12 bases. V gave up 3 bases and J gave up 1 base; unmatched junction bases: 9. CDR1 and CDR2 from the germline V gene are SGDLS and YYNGEE. This CDR3 is built from 18 residues. CDR3 sequence (DNA): TGTGCCAGCAGCGGCCTAGCGGGGGGGCCTTCAGGCACAGATACGCAGTATTTT. Its protein is CASSGLAGGPSGTDTQYF.

The sample holds one count of this clonotype. This rearrangement joins TRBV5-1 to TRBJ2-7, with D perhaps TRBD1 (5 bases). CDR1 and CDR2 (germline): SGHRS, YFSETQ. The V end lost 0 bases, the J end lost 3 bases, and 10 bases lay between the germline ends. This CDR3 is built from 14 residues. CDR3 sequence reads: CASSLGDSNYEQYF. The CDR3 DNA is TGCGCCAGCAGCTTGGGAGACAGCAACTACGAGCAGTACTTC.

The chain recombines TRBV14 with TRBJ2-2; D perhaps matches TRBD2 (6 bases). The CDR3 runs to 13 residues. Trimming stripped 4 bases from V and 6 bases from J, with 9 bases between. Germline values: CDR1 SGHDN, CDR2 FVKESK. This chain's CDR3 is CASSPGLPGELFF. CDR3 coding DNA: TGTGCCAGCAGCCCGGGACTCCCCGGGGAGCTGTTTTTT.